The 14 T cell receptor beta chains below were found in one sample sequenced in a study of molecular identifiers for immune sequencing clone quantification. One entry per CDR3 protein results from TCRdb running MiXCR on the PCR reads. This sample has 80,000 to 130,000 distinct CDR3 sequences; over 30% occur once, and the top ten carry approximately 3.8%. The sequencing sample was made of naive CD8+ T cells from blood, with Jurkat cell RNA spiked in. Subset defined: FACS-sorted CD8+CD4-CCR7+CD45RA+ naive T cells. These receptors originate from a human donor in good health. Some libraries in this study had Jurkat cell RNA spiked in.

Notes on this clonotype: This clone may be a read error of a much larger clone one base away. The chain employs TRBV28 and TRBJ1-1, with D uncertain. Trimming removed 5 bases at V and 3 bases at J, with 19 bases between. The CDR3 sequence is 16 residues long. Germline V gives CDR1 MDHEN, CDR2 SYDVKM. The CDR3 loop reads CASSTALLGSDTEAFF. CDR3 DNA: TGTGCCAGCAGTACCGCCCTCTTGGGGTCGGACACTGAAGCTTTCTTT.

This chain joins TRBV6-5 and TRBJ2-1; D gene uncertain. The length of the CDR3 is 12 residues. Germline V gene lookup returns CDR1 MNHEY and CDR2 SVGAGI. V dropped 5 bases and J dropped 6 bases, with 8 bases sitting between them. CDR3 coding DNA: TGTGCCAGCAGTACACATCCCAATGAGCAGTTCTTC. Protein sequence: CASSTHPNEQFF.

To note about this clonotype: A much more abundant neighbour one base away suggests this may be a read error. The chain recombines TRBV7-6 with TRBJ2-2; D gene uncertain. CDR1 is SGHVS and CDR2 is FNYEAQ in the germline V gene. Trimming removed 4 bases at V and 7 bases at J, with 4 bases between. The CDR3 is made up of 11 amino acids. Written as DNA, the CDR3 is TGTGCCAGCAGCTATGGCGGGGAGCTGTTTTTT. Amino acid sequence: CASSYGGELFF. Full variable domain (remainder filled in from reference TRBV7-6 and TRBJ2-2): GAGVSQSPRYKVTKRGQDVALRCDPISGHVSLYWYRQALGQGPEFLTYFNYEAQQDKSGLPNDRFSAERPEGSISTLTIQRTEQRDSAMYRCASSYGGELFFGEGSRLTVL.

The chain recombines TRBV5-8 with TRBJ2-5; D not certain. The length of the CDR3 is 15 residues. V was shortened by 5 bases and J by 3 bases, with 17 bases between the two germline ends. The germline V gene has CDR1 SGHTS and CDR2 YDEGEE. The DNA for the CDR3 is TGTGCCAGCAGTCTGGCAGCCAGGCCGAAAGAGACCCAGTACTTC. Translating it yields CASSLAARPKETQYF. Using reference TRBV5-8 and TRBJ2-5 for the parts outside the CDR3, the full variable domain is EAGVTQSPTHLIKTRGQQATLRCSPISGHTSVYWYQQALGLGLQFLLWYDEGEERNRGNFPPRFSGRQFPNYSSELNVNALELEDSALYLCASSLAARPKETQYFGPGTRLLVL.

This clonotype was observed a few times. The gene calls are TRBV2 and TRBJ2-7, with D possibly matching TRBD1 (5 bases). The V end lost 0 bases, the J end lost 2 bases, and 8 bases lay between the germline ends. This CDR3 is built from 14 residues. Germline V CDR1 and CDR2: SNHLY, FYNNEI. CDR3 coding DNA: TGTGCCAGCAGTGAAGCAGGGGCGACCTACGAGCAGTACTTC. Translated, it gives CASSEAGATYEQYF.

For this clonotype: Given the absence of the conserved phenylalanine or tryptophan at the CDR3 end, a read error is likely. The V and J genes are TRBV28 and TRBJ2-4; TRBD2 is a possible D gene (6 bases). Trimming took 4 bases from V and 6 from J, leaving 13 bases between them. This CDR3 spans 14 amino acids. Per the germline V gene, CDR1 is MDHEN and CDR2 is SYDVKM. DNA for the CDR3: TGTGCCAGCAGTTATTGGGGGGATGTAAACATTCAGTACTCC. It is translated as CASSYWGDVNIQYS.

The chain couples TRBV14 to TRBJ2-5; the D gene is possibly TRBD2 (6 bases). In germline, CDR1 is SGHDN, CDR2 FVKESK. V dropped 4 bases and J dropped 3 bases, with 21 bases sitting between them. This CDR3 has 17 residues. The CDR3 here is CASSLTRLEVEKETQYF. The CDR3 DNA reads as TGTGCCAGCAGCCTGACTCGACTAGAAGTTGAGAAAGAGACCCAGTACTTC.

As regards this clonotype: Without the conserved terminal phenylalanine or tryptophan, this CDR3 likely stems from a read error. The V and J genes are TRBV9 and TRBJ2-7, with unresolved D. CDR3 length: 14 amino acids. The germline V gene encodes CDR1 SGDLS and CDR2 YYNGEE. V was cut by 4 bases and J by 7 bases, with 18 bases left in between. The DNA for the CDR3 is TGTGCCAGCAGCCCCACCGGGCCAGGAGTGGAGCAGTACATC. This gives the protein CASSPTGPGVEQYI.

Concerning this clonotype itself: Given a much more abundant clone one base away, this may be a read error. V and J are TRBV20-1 and TRBJ2-4; D is perhaps TRBD2 (6 bases). V lost 7 bases to trimming and J lost 1 base, with 17 bases between them. The germline V gene has CDR1 DFQATT and CDR2 SNEGSKA (reference sequence). This CDR3 is built from 15 residues. The CDR3 nucleotides are TGCAGTGGGCAGGATGGGGAGGCGGCCAAAAACATTCAGTACTTC. It yields the protein CSGQDGEAAKNIQYF.

This clonotype was seen repeatedly, ten times or more. The chain links TRBV5-1 to TRBJ1-1; D is uncertain. Between the trimmed V and J ends, which lost 6 bases and 2 bases, there was a span of 11 bases. Germline CDR1 SGHRS, CDR2 YFSETQ. The CDR3 covers 13 residues. The CDR3 is CASKSRPNTEAFF. CDR3 nucleotide sequence: TGCGCCAGCAAATCAAGACCTAACACTGAAGCTTTCTTT. The full variable domain, with the rest looked up from reference TRBV5-1 and TRBJ1-1, is KAGVTQTPRYLIKTRGQQVTLSCSPISGHRSVSWYQQTPGQGLQFLFEYFSETQRNKGNFPGRFSGRQFSNSRSEMNVSTLELGDSALYLCASKSRPNTEAFFGQGTRLTVV.

The chain combines TRBV27 with TRBJ2-1; tentative D call: TRBD2 (6 bases). Trimming shortened V by 3 bases and J by 0 bases, and 9 bases separated the two germline ends. The germline gives CDR1 MNHEY, CDR2 SMNVEV (reference sequence). The CDR3 contains 15 residues. The CDR3 nucleotides are TGTGCCAGCAGTTTTCGGGGGTGCTCCTACAATGAGCAGTTCTTC. Its protein product is CASSFRGCSYNEQFF.

This clonotype appeared a few times. The chain has TRBV28 and TRBJ2-2; unclear D gene. This CDR3 contains 13 residues. Per the germline V gene, CDR1 is MDHEN and CDR2 is SYDVKM. V was trimmed by 3 bases and J by 7 bases, leaving 9 bases between them. The CDR3 spells CASSFVVIGELFF. CDR3 coding DNA: TGTGCCAGCAGTTTTGTCGTTATCGGGGAGCTGTTTTTT.

About this clonotype: One end of the junction is discordant with germline, which a read error may explain. The rearrangement joins TRBV12-3 or TRBV12-4 to TRBJ2-1; 12 bases fit TRBD2. The CDR3 has 17 residues. In DNA, the CDR3 is TGTGCCAGCTGTTTGTACGAGACTAGCGGGAGAGGTCATGAGCAGTTCTTC. Its protein product is CASCLYETSGRGHEQFF.

This clonotype was detected only once. One junction end does not reproduce the germline sequence, and a read error may be involved. CDR3 amino acids: CASSSGTPQEPQYF. CDR3 DNA sequence: TGTGCCAGCAGCTCTGGGACTCCACAAGAGCCCCAGTACTTC. The chain joins TRBV9 to TRBJ2-5; perhaps TRBD2 as D (6 bases). Germline assignment: CDR1 SGDLS and CDR2 YYNGEE. This CDR3 has 14 residues.